This is a list of T cell receptor beta chains from one sample in a study of shared clonotypes between healthy human individuals. This table comes from immunoSEQ multiplex PCR, and its TCRdb copy is limited to in-frame clones, with some not included. Here the sample spans about 580,000 clones, 95% to 98% being singletons. Sequencing was performed on naive CD8+ T cells sorted from blood. The source of these receptors is a man between 25 and 39 years old in good health. CDR3s include the opening cysteine and the closing phenylalanine or tryptophan. A D gene is named only where the DNA matches it firmly. The listing skips clone size in some rows; elsewhere it reads once, few, many or a size class.

clone size: .
D gene: TRBD2
V gene: TRBV6-1
J gene: TRBJ2-7
CDR3 protein: CASRLAGDTYEQYF
CDR3 DNA: TGTGCCAGCAGGCTAGCGGGCGACACCTACGAGCAGTACTTC

clone size: once
D gene: TRBD2
V gene: TRBV10-3
J gene: TRBJ2-2
CDR3 protein: CAISDHQGLAGSNTGELFF
CDR3 DNA: TGTGCCATCAGTGACCACCAGGGACTAGCGGGATCGAACACCGGGGAGCTGTTTTTT

clone size: .
D gene: TRBD2
V gene: TRBV30
J gene: TRBJ2-7
CDR3 protein: CAWVTSGRAHEQYF
CDR3 DNA: TGTGCCTGGGTTACTAGCGGGAGGGCCCACGAGCAGTACTTC

clone size: .
D gene: .
V gene: TRBV7-9
J gene: TRBJ2-3
CDR3 protein: CASSPAGVFTDTQYF
CDR3 DNA: TGTGCCAGCAGCCCCGCCGGGGTTTTCACAGATACGCAGTATTTT

clone size: .
D gene: .
V gene: TRBV7-2
J gene: TRBJ2-7
CDR3 protein: CASSFTVTYEQYF
CDR3 DNA: TGTGCCAGCAGCTTCACAGTTACCTACGAGCAGTACTTC

clone size: .
D gene: TRBD2
V gene: TRBV7-2
J gene: TRBJ2-7
CDR3 protein: CASSYAAGGYEQYF
CDR3 DNA: TGTGCCAGCAGCTATGCAGCGGGAGGATACGAGCAGTACTTC

clone size: .
D gene: .
V gene: TRBV27
J gene: TRBJ2-2
CDR3 protein: CASTPGGRNTGELFF
CDR3 DNA: TGTGCCAGCACTCCTGGGGGGCGGAACACCGGGGAGCTGTTTTTT

clone size: .
D gene: .
V gene: TRBV2
J gene: TRBJ2-2
CDR3 protein: CASSRALADLTGTNTGELFF
CDR3 DNA: TGTGCCAGCAGCAGGGCCCTCGCCGACCTGACGGGGACGAACACCGGGGAGCTGTTTTTT

clone size: .
D gene: TRBD2
V gene: TRBV20-1
J gene: TRBJ2-5
CDR3 protein: CSAAGELDQYF
CDR3 DNA: TGCAGTGCGGCGGGAGAGCTGGACCAGTACTTC

clone size: .
D gene: .
V gene: TRBV19
J gene: TRBJ1-5
CDR3 protein: CASSPQGGSNQPQHF
CDR3 DNA: TGTGCCAGTAGTCCCCAAGGGGGGAGCAATCAGCCCCAGCATTTT

clone size: .
D gene: .
V gene: TRBV7-9
J gene: TRBJ2-3
CDR3 protein: CASEESGILVTDTQYF
CDR3 DNA: TGTGCCAGCGAAGAGTCCGGGATTTTGGTCACAGATACGCAGTATTTT

clone size: .
D gene: .
V gene: TRBV9
J gene: TRBJ2-1
CDR3 protein: CASSGQPSSYNEQFF
CDR3 DNA: TGTGCCAGCAGTGGACAGCCTAGCTCCTACAATGAGCAGTTCTTC

clone size: .
D gene: .
V gene: TRBV5-8
J gene: TRBJ2-5
CDR3 protein: CASSTMGETQYF
CDR3 DNA: TGTGCCAGCAGCACGATGGGGGAGACCCAGTACTTC

clone size: .
D gene: .
V gene: TRBV14
J gene: TRBJ2-7
CDR3 protein: CASSPTYTDYEQYF
CDR3 DNA: TGTGCCAGCAGCCCAACCTACACCGACTACGAGCAGTACTTC

clone size: .
D gene: TRBD1
V gene: TRBV7-9
J gene: TRBJ2-4
CDR3 protein: CASSLESTGNIQYF
CDR3 DNA: TGTGCCAGCAGCTTAGAATCGACAGGGAACATTCAGTACTTC

clone size: .
D gene: TRBD2
V gene: TRBV10-3
J gene: TRBJ2-1
CDR3 protein: CAISDWTSGPYNEQFF
CDR3 DNA: TGTGCCATCAGCGACTGGACTAGCGGGCCCTACAATGAGCAGTTCTTC

clone size: .
D gene: .
V gene: TRBV4-1
J gene: TRBJ1-2
CDR3 protein: CASSQADGNYGYTF
CDR3 DNA: TGCGCCAGCAGCCAGGCGGACGGCAACTATGGCTACACCTTC

clone size: .
D gene: .
V gene: TRBV5-4
J gene: TRBJ2-7
CDR3 protein: CASSQDSYGAYEQYF
CDR3 DNA: TGTGCCAGCAGCCAAGACAGCTATGGAGCCTACGAGCAGTACTTC

clone size: .
D gene: .
V gene: TRBV11-2
J gene: TRBJ2-5
CDR3 protein: CASSEGYQETQYF
CDR3 DNA: TGTGCCAGCAGCGAGGGGTACCAAGAGACCCAGTACTTC

clone size: .
D gene: TRBD2
V gene: TRBV11-2
J gene: TRBJ2-3
CDR3 protein: CASSLSGGFTDTQYF
CDR3 DNA: TGTGCCAGCAGCTTAAGCGGGGGGTTCACAGATACGCAGTATTTT

clone size: once
D gene: .
V gene: TRBV7-9
J gene: TRBJ1-5
CDR3 protein: CASDTNREGNQPQHF
CDR3 DNA: TGTGCCAGCGACACAAACAGGGAAGGGAATCAGCCCCAGCATTTT

clone size: .
D gene: .
V gene: TRBV5-1
J gene: TRBJ2-5
CDR3 protein: CASSLSFEFVETQYF
CDR3 DNA: TGCGCCAGCAGCTTGTCCTTCGAGTTTGTCGAGACCCAGTACTTC

clone size: .
D gene: TRBD1
V gene: TRBV30
J gene: TRBJ1-4
CDR3 protein: CAWSQGQGRTNEKLFF
CDR3 DNA: TGTGCCTGGAGTCAAGGACAGGGGAGGACTAATGAAAAACTGTTTTTT

clone size: .
D gene: .
V gene: TRBV27
J gene: TRBJ2-5
CDR3 protein: CASSFRGQKETQYF
CDR3 DNA: TGTGCCAGCAGTTTCCGAGGACAGAAAGAGACCCAGTACTTC

clone size: .
D gene: TRBD2
V gene: TRBV28
J gene: TRBJ2-1
CDR3 protein: CASSVPTSGRAGWTAEQFF
CDR3 DNA: TGTGCCAGCAGTGTCCCGACTAGCGGGAGGGCCGGGTGGACCGCTGAGCAGTTCTTC

clone size: .
D gene: TRBD1
V gene: TRBV27
J gene: TRBJ1-5
CDR3 protein: CASSSPGQGNQPQHF
CDR3 DNA: TGTGCCAGCAGTTCCCCCGGACAGGGGAATCAGCCCCAGCATTTT

clone size: .
D gene: .
V gene: TRBV6-5
J gene: TRBJ2-1
CDR3 protein: CASSYRTPNNEQFF
CDR3 DNA: TGTGCCAGCAGTTACCGGACCCCTAACAATGAGCAGTTCTTC

clone size: .
D gene: TRBD1
V gene: TRBV6-1
J gene: TRBJ2-2
CDR3 protein: CAGQGYTGELFF
CDR3 DNA: TGTGCAGGACAGGGGTATACCGGGGAGCTGTTTTTT

clone size: .
D gene: TRBD2
V gene: TRBV11-2
J gene: TRBJ2-7
CDR3 protein: CASRSGSYEQYF
CDR3 DNA: TGTGCCAGCAGGAGCGGGAGTTACGAGCAGTACTTC

clone size: .
D gene: .
V gene: TRBV5-1
J gene: TRBJ2-7
CDR3 protein: CASSLGTVESIPYEQYF
CDR3 DNA: TGCGCCAGCAGCTTGGGAACCGTTGAATCTATACCCTACGAGCAGTACTTC

clone size: .
D gene: TRBD2
V gene: TRBV28
J gene: TRBJ2-5
CDR3 protein: CASSSYTRLAQETQYF
CDR3 DNA: TGTGCCAGCAGTTCCTATACAAGACTAGCCCAAGAGACCCAGTACTTC

clone size: .
D gene: TRBD1
V gene: TRBV11-2
J gene: TRBJ2-2
CDR3 protein: CASSLNPPGQFFTGELFF
CDR3 DNA: TGTGCCAGCAGCTTAAACCCTCCGGGACAGTTTTTCACCGGGGAGCTGTTTTTT

clone size: .
D gene: TRBD2
V gene: TRBV5-4
J gene: TRBJ2-7
CDR3 protein: CASSFRGGDEQYF
CDR3 DNA: TGTGCCAGCAGCTTCCGGGGGGGAGACGAGCAGTACTTC